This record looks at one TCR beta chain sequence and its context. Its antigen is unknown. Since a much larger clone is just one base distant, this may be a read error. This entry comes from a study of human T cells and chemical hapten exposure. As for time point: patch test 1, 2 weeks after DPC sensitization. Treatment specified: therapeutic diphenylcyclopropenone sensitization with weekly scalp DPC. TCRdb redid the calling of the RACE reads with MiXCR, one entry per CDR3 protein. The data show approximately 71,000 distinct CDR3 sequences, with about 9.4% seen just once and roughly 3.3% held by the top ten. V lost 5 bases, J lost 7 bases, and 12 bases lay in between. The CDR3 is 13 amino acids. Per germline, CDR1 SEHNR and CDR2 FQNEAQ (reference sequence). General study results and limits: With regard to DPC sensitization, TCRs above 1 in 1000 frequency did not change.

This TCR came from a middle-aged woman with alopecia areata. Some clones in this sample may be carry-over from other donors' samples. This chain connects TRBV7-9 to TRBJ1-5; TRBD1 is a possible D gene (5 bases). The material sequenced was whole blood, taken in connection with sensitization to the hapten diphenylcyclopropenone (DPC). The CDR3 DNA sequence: TGTGCCAGCAGCAACCCGCGGGACCAGCCCCAGCATTTT. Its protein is CASSNPRDQPQHF.